These 14 T cell receptor beta chains were sequenced from one sample in a study of shared clonotypes between healthy human individuals. Only in-frame clones appear in the TCRdb table, and some are missing; sequencing was by immunoSEQ multiplex PCR. The data show over a million clones, with approximately 96% seen just once and approximately 1.1% held by the top ten. The sequenced sample consisted of naive CD4+ T cells sorted from blood. As for subset: CD45RA+ positively selected. All receptors come from a man between 25 and 39 years old in good health.

This clone appeared once. The rearrangement links TRBV5-8 to TRBJ2-1, with D unclear. This CDR3 spans 15 amino acids. V lost 4 bases, J lost 1 base, and 12 bases lay in between. Looked up from germline, CDR1 is SGHTS and CDR2 is YDEGEE. The CDR3 nucleotides read TGTGCCAGCAGCCGTGCCTTGTTTTCCTACAATGAGCAGTTCTTC. This codes for CASSRALFSYNEQFF.

This chain joins TRBV7-9 and TRBJ1-2; D unclear. This CDR3 is built from 16 residues. Looked up from germline, CDR1 is SEHNR and CDR2 is FQNEAQ (reference sequence). V dropped 1 base and J dropped 4 bases, with 16 bases sitting between them. The chain's CDR3 is CASSLGESWAFYGYTF. In nucleotides, the CDR3 is TGTGCCAGCAGCTTAGGGGAGAGCTGGGCGTTCTATGGCTACACCTTC.

This chain links TRBV28 with TRBJ2-4; weak D call: TRBD1 (6 bases). CDR3 size: 14 residues. Trimming took off 5 bases at V and 1 base at J, with 9 bases between the two ends. Germline V CDR1 and CDR2: MDHEN, SYDVKM. For the CDR3, the DNA is TGTGCCAGCAGTATGGGGGCGGCCAAAAACATTCAGTACTTC. It codes for CASSMGAAKNIQYF.

In its sample, this clone was seen a few times. J is TRBJ1-2 and V is TRBV6-1, with D unresolved. Germline CDR1 is MNHNS and CDR2 is SASEGT. Trimming shortened V by 6 bases and J by 0 bases, and 8 bases separated the two germline ends. This CDR3 contains 13 residues. This CDR3 is CASSERPNYGYTF. CDR3 nucleotide sequence: TGTGCCAGCAGCGAACGTCCTAACTATGGCTACACCTTC.

V usage is TRBV18 and J usage is TRBJ2-7; 7 nucleotides agree with TRBD1. V dropped 2 bases and J dropped 1; count of bases not matched to a gene: 5. CDR1 is KGHSH, CDR2 LQKENI, per germline. CDR3 length equals 15 residues. The CDR3 nucleotides read TGTGCCAGCTCACCAATTGTCAGGGGGTCCTACGAGCAGTACTTC. It translates to CASSPIVRGSYEQYF.

The chain couples TRBV15 to TRBJ1-2, with 11 bases identical to TRBD1. V shed 5 bases, J shed 4 bases, and the junction held 15 bases outside the gene matches. Germline V gene sequence: CDR1 LNHNV, CDR2 YYDKDF (reference sequence). The CDR3 consists of 18 residues. The CDR3 protein is CATSLPAQGQGAVYGYTF. In DNA, the CDR3 is TGTGCCACCAGCTTACCAGCACAAGGACAGGGGGCTGTCTATGGCTACACCTTC.

This chain joins TRBV10-2 and TRBJ2-7, with D tentatively TRBD1 or TRBD2 (5 bases each). The CDR3 sequence is 16 residues long. V gave up 0 bases and J gave up 5 bases, with 17 bases separating them. Per the germline V gene, CDR1 is WSHSY and CDR2 is SAAADI. The CDR3 sequence is CASSESGRFRGDEQYF. CDR3 bases: TGCGCCAGCAGTGAGTCAGGCAGATTCCGGGGCGACGAGCAGTACTTC.

The chain is built from TRBV7-8 and TRBJ1-5; 9 bases are a match to TRBD1. V shed 5 bases and J 2 bases; nucleotides not matched to a gene: 7. The CDR3 sequence is 16 residues long. Germline-derived CDR1 and CDR2 are SGHVS and FQNEAQ. CDR3 bases: TGTGCCAGCAGCGGGGACAGGGTGGGCGGCAATCAGCCCCAGCATTTT. Translation gives CASSGDRVGGNQPQHF.

The chain is built from TRBV27 and TRBJ1-1; the D is unclear. This CDR3 has 13 residues. V was pared by 5 bases and J by 2 bases, with 9 bases between. Germline V lookup: CDR1 MNHEY, CDR2 SMNVEV (reference sequence). Here the CDR3 reads CASSPYPNTEAFF. CDR3 sequence (DNA): TGTGCCAGCAGTCCTTACCCAAACACTGAAGCTTTCTTT.

The chain links TRBV5-1 to TRBJ2-1, with TRBD2 matching 11 bases. J lost 6 bases, V lost 0 bases, and 5 bases had no gene match. Germline V CDR1 and CDR2: SGHRS, YFSETQ. This CDR3 has 16 amino acids. This CDR3 is CASSLVLAGGGNEQFF. The CDR3 nucleotides read TGCGCCAGCAGCTTGGTTCTAGCGGGAGGAGGCAATGAGCAGTTCTTC.

On this clone itself: Other nucleotide sequences from this sample produce the same CDR3. V usage is TRBV18 and J usage is TRBJ2-2; TRBD2 aligns across 7 bases. Germline V gene sequence: CDR1 KGHSH, CDR2 LQKENI. The ends lost 1 base at V and 3 bases at J; junction bases unmatched: 2. The CDR3 runs 15 residues. The CDR3: CASSPLAGDTGELFF. CDR3 coding DNA: TGTGCCAGCTCACCACTAGCGGGTGACACCGGGGAGCTGTTTTTT.

The chain uses TRBV27 and TRBJ2-3, with 7 bases matching TRBD2. V gave up 4 bases and J gave up 6 bases; unmatched junction bases: 13. Per germline, CDR1 MNHEY and CDR2 SMNVEV (reference sequence). The CDR3 extends over 16 amino acids. The CDR3 reads CASSSRLAGASDTQYF. CDR3 in DNA: TGTGCCAGCAGTTCGCGTTTGGCGGGAGCATCCGATACGCAGTATTTT.

The chain links TRBV18 to TRBJ2-7; 7 bases agree with TRBD2. V lost 11 bases, J lost 0 bases, and 7 bases stayed unmatched. The germline gives CDR1 KGHSH, CDR2 LQKENI. The CDR3 has 13 amino acids. CDR3 protein: CASGGGSSYEQYF. DNA for the CDR3: TGTGCCTCGGGGGGAGGGTCCTCCTACGAGCAGTACTTC.

This rearrangement joins TRBV7-9 to TRBJ2-7, with a possible D match to TRBD2 (6 bases). Trimming took 3 bases from V and 0 from J, leaving 9 bases between them. The CDR3 is made up of 14 amino acids. Germline V gene sequence: CDR1 SEHNR, CDR2 FQNEAQ (reference sequence). The DNA of the CDR3 is TGTGCCAGCAGCTTGGAGGGGAGCTCCTACGAGCAGTACTTC. This encodes CASSLEGSSYEQYF.